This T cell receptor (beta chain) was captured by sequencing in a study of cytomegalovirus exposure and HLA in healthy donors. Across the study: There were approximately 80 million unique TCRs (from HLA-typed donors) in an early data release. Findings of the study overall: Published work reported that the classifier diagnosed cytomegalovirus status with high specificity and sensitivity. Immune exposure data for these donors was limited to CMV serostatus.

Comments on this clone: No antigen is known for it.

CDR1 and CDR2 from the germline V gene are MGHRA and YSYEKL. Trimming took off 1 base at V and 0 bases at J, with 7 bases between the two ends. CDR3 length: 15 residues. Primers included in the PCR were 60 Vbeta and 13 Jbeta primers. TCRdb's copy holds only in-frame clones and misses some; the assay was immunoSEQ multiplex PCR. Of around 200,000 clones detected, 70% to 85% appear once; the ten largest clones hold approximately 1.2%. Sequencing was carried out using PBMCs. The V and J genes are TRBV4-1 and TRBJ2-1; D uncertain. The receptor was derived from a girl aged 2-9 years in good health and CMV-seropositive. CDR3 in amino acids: CASSQVLGSYNEQFF. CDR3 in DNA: TGCGCCAGCAGCCAAGTACTTGGCTCCTACAATGAGCAGTTCTTC.